The 8 T cell receptor beta chains reported below all come from one sample, sequenced in a study of molecular identifiers for immune sequencing clone quantification. MiXCR was run by TCRdb on the PCR reads, yielding one entry per CDR3 protein. The repertoire has 460,000 or so distinct CDR3 sequences, about 21% of them found once; the top ten carry about 0.8%. The sequencing input was naive CD8+ T cells from blood, with Jurkat cell RNA spiked in. Subset denoted: FACS-sorted CD8+CD4-CCR7+CD45RA+ naive T cells. The receptors derive from a human donor in good health. Some libraries in this study had Jurkat cell RNA spiked in.

This rearrangement joins TRBV7-9 to TRBJ2-7, with D perhaps matching TRBD1 or TRBD2 (5 bases each). Germline-derived CDR1 and CDR2 are SEHNR and FQNEAQ (reference sequence). The V end was cut by 6 bases, the J end by 2 bases, with 17 bases between. CDR3 length: 15 residues. For the CDR3, the DNA is TGTGCCAGCAGGATGAACGGGGACCGAGCCTACGAGCAGTACTTC. It is translated as CASRMNGDRAYEQYF. The full variable domain, in which reference TRBV7-9 and TRBJ2-7 provide the parts outside the CDR3, is DTGVSQNPRHKITKRGQNVTFRCDPISEHNRLYWYRQTLGQGPEFLTYFQNEAQLEKSRLLSDRFSAERPKGSFSTLEIQRTEQGDSAMYLCASRMNGDRAYEQYFGPGTRLTVT.

Remarks on this clonotype: The junction differs from germline at one of its ends, possibly a read error. This chain joins TRBV27 and TRBJ2-5; D is ambiguous. The CDR3 runs to 13 residues. CDR1 and CDR2 (germline): MNHEY, SMNVEV (reference sequence). The CDR3 nucleotides read TGTGCCAGCAGCTTAATGACCGGAGAGATCCAGTACTTC. It codes for CASSLMTGEIQYF.

V gene TRBV30 combines with J gene TRBJ2-2; no reliable D call. Germline V lookup: CDR1 GTSNPN, CDR2 SVGIG (reference sequence). The CDR3 contains 12 residues. Trimming removed 8 bases at V and 3 bases at J, with 10 bases between. The CDR3, as DNA: TGTGCCCAAAGGGTCGACACCGGGGAGCTGTTTTTT. Translated: CAQRVDTGELFF.

This clonotype has only a few counts. The chain is built from TRBV27 and TRBJ2-7; 8 nucleotides agree with TRBD1. This CDR3 spans 14 amino acids. J lost 6 bases, V lost 5 bases, and 9 bases had no gene match. Per the germline V gene, CDR1 is MNHEY and CDR2 is SMNVEV (reference sequence). CDR3 sequence reads: CASSLRQGASEQYF. The CDR3 nucleotides are TGTGCCAGCAGTCTGAGGCAGGGGGCTTCCGAGCAGTACTTC.

In the case of this clonotype: Germline is not matched at one junction end, which may reflect a read error. The chain carries TRBV29-1 and TRBJ2-1; perhaps TRBD1 as D (5 bases). The CDR3 consists of 14 residues. Germline lookup yields CDR1 SQVTM and CDR2 ANQGSEA. The CDR3 coding sequence is TGCAGCGTTGAAGGGACAAACCGCCTCAATGAGCCGTTCTTC. This encodes CSVEGTNRLNEPFF.

V and J are TRBV2 and TRBJ2-7; possible D gene TRBD2, 6 bases. The CDR3 length is 13 residues. Germline V gene sequence: CDR1 SNHLY, CDR2 FYNNEI. Trimming shortened V by 6 bases and J by 3 bases, and 12 bases separated the two germline ends. The CDR3 nucleotides read TGTGCCAGCAGACCGGGACTGAACTACGAGCAGTACTTC. This translates into CASRPGLNYEQYF.

The J gene is TRBJ2-2, the V gene TRBV6-1; the D is unclear. V was pared by 1 base and J by 4 bases, with 7 bases between. CDR3 size: 14 residues. Looked up from germline, CDR1 is MNHNS and CDR2 is SASEGT. In nucleotides, the CDR3 is TGTGCCAGCAGTGAAGGGATGGTCACCGGGGAGCTGTTTTTT. Translating it yields CASSEGMVTGELFF.

This clonotype was found many times. The gene calls are TRBV6-5 and TRBJ2-3; maybe TRBD1 (6 bases). The length of the CDR3 is 16 residues. The ends were cut back, 2 bases at V and 3 bases at J, with 15 bases in the middle. Germline loops: CDR1 MNHEY, CDR2 SVGAGI. The CDR3 DNA is TGTGCCAGCAGTTACCACAGGGTAACGAAGACAGATACGCAGTATTTT. It codes for CASSYHRVTKTDTQYF.